This record concerns one T cell receptor (beta chain) sequence. What it binds is not known. Looked up from germline, CDR1 is SGHRS and CDR2 is YFSETQ. V lost 3 bases, J lost 3 bases, and 6 bases stayed unmatched. CDR3 length: 14 amino acids. This entry is derived from a study of long-term antiretroviral therapy in people with HIV. Findings and limits, study-wide: Every time point showed a repertoire led by clones expanded before ART.

Samples were assayed with immunoSEQ v3.0 at survey level. Each sample had sequencing targeting 40,000-50,000 T-cell genomes. This table comes from immunoSEQ multiplex PCR, and its TCRdb copy is limited to in-frame clones, with some not included. The sample consists of around 24,000 clones, less than 90% of them appearing once. The clonotype originates from a man aged 50 to 60 with HIV. This specimen consisted of unsorted PBMCs, obtained 0.4 years after starting antiretroviral therapy. This chain connects TRBV5-1 to TRBJ2-7; 7 bases match TRBD2. DNA for the CDR3: TGCGCCAGCAGCTGGGATTCGGGAGGCTACGAGCAGTACTTC. This codes for CASSWDSGGYEQYF.